This T cell receptor (beta chain) was recorded in a study of memory CD4+ T cells and cytomegalovirus serostatus. Profiled with immunoSEQ multiplex PCR; TCRdb holds only in-frame clones, not every one. The sample records 50,000 or so clones, 70% to 75% being singletons. This CDR3 has 17 residues. Losses at the gene ends were 5 bases for V and 1 base for J; bases not matched to a gene: 11. Germline CDR1 SGHNT, CDR2 YENEEA. The sort gate was single viable CD3+CD4+CD8-CD45RO+ cells for memory CD4+ T cells. V usage is TRBV11-3 and J usage is TRBJ2-4; 7 bases fit TRBD1. Specimen: memory CD4+ T cells from blood. The source of this sequence is an adult in good health and CMV-seropositive. CDR3 loop: CASSPDRPVMAKNIQYF. CDR3 bases: TGTGCCAGCAGCCCGGACAGGCCAGTTATGGCCAAAAACATTCAGTACTTC.